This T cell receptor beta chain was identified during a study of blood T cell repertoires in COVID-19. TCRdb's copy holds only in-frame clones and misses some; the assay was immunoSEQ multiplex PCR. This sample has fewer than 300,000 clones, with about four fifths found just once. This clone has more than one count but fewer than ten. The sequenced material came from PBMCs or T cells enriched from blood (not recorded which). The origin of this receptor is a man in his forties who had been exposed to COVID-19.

CDR3 amino acids: CASSLDTSGMGKLFF. As DNA, the CDR3 is TGTGCCAGCAGTTTAGATACTTCAGGGATGGGAAAACTGTTTTTT. The J gene is TRBJ1-4, the V gene TRBV28, with D maybe TRBD1 (5 bases). Germline V gene data show CDR1 as MDHEN and CDR2 as SYDVKM. V lost 2 bases and J lost 10, with 17 bases in between. CDR3 length: 15 amino acids.